The T cell receptor beta chain described here comes from a study of control samples from healthy donors and cancer patients. Here immunoSEQ multiplex PCR was the method, and the copy in TCRdb shows in-frame clones only, minus some. Seen here are tens of thousands of clones, roughly 90% observed once, and the top ten hold over 9%. Germline V gene sequence: CDR1 KGHDR, CDR2 SFDVKD. This CDR3 region has 13 residues. V lost 9 bases, J lost 5 bases, and 7 bases stayed unmatched. This chain joins TRBV24-1 and TRBJ2-5, with 8 bases matching TRBD1. Sequencing used PBMCs. The source of this sequence is a woman aged 45-65 years with colorectal cancer. CDR3 in DNA: TGTGCCACCGGGACAGGAGCCGTTGAGACCCAGTACTTC. This encodes CATGTGAVETQYF.